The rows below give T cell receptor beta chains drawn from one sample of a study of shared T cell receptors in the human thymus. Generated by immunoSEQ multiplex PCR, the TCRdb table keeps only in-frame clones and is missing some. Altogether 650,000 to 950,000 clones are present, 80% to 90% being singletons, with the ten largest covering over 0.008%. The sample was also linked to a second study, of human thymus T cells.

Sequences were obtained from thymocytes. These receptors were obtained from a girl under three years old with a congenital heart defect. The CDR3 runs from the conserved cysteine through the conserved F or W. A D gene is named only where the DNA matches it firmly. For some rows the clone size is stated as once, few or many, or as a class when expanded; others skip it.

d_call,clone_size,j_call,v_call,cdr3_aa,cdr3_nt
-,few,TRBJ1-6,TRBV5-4,CASSLDPRGSPLHF,TGTGCCAGCAGCTTGGATCCTCGGGGTTCACCCCTCCACTTT
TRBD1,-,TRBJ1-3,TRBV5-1,CASSLGQGVNTIYF,TGCGCCAGCAGCCTGGGACAGGGCGTAAACACCATATATTTT
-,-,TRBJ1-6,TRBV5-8,CASSSVGPPGVSYNSPLHF,TGTGCCAGCAGCTCCGTGGGGCCTCCAGGAGTCTCCTATAATTCACCCCTCCACTTT
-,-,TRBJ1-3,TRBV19,CASSSVAWASSGNTIYF,TGTGCCAGTAGTTCAGTGGCCTGGGCGAGCTCTGGAAACACCATATATTTT
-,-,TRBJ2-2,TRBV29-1,CSVGCRNTGELFF,TGCAGCGTTGGTTGCAGAAACACCGGGGAGCTGTTTTTT
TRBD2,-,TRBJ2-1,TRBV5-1,CASSLDLLAGGLPLPSYNEQFF,TGCGCCAGCAGCTTGGACTTGTTAGCGGGGGGCCTTCCTTTACCGTCCTACAATGAGCAGTTCTTC
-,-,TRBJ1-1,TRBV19,CASSIGGLWTEAFF,TGTGCCAGTAGTATCGGGGGGCTGTGGACTGAAGCTTTCTTT
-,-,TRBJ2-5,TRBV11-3,CASDKAGNQRQETQYF,TGTGCCAGCGATAAGGCAGGAAACCAGCGGCAAGAGACCCAGTACTTC
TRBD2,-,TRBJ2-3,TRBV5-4,CASSLTPRRGATDTQYF,TGTGCCAGCAGCTTAACGCCACGGCGGGGGGCCACAGATACGCAGTATTTT
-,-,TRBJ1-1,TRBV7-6,CASSLRAGTEAFF,TGTGCCAGCAGCTTAAGGGCGGGTACTGAAGCTTTCTTT
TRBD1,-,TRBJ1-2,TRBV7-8,CASSLGRDRTVYGYTF,TGTGCCAGCAGCTTAGGACGGGACAGGACAGTCTATGGCTACACCTTC
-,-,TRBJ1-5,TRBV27,CASRGDKHSNQPQHF,TGTGCCAGCAGGGGGGACAAGCATAGCAATCAGCCCCAGCATTTT
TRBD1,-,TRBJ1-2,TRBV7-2,CASSLVLGTGRHPVYGYTF,TGTGCCAGCAGCTTAGTTTTAGGGACAGGGCGGCACCCTGTTTATGGCTACACCTTC
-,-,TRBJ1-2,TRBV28,CASGARDKGCGYTF,TGTGCCAGCGGCGCCCGGGATAAAGGATGTGGCTACACCTTC